This T cell receptor (beta chain) was identified during a study of shared T cell receptors in the human thymus. TCRdb keeps only in-frame clones here, not all; method: immunoSEQ multiplex PCR. Here the sample spans about 610,000 clones, approximately 87% being singletons. CDR3 length: 16 amino acids. The V and J ends lost 2 bases and 4 bases respectively, with 17 bases between them. Per germline, CDR1 SEHNR and CDR2 FQNEAQ (reference sequence). These data also formed part of another study, on human thymus T cells. Per that paper: In corrective heart surgery, resections were taken, and these provided the thymus tissue. Related work found strong thymic repertoire overlap between unrelated individuals.

Sequencing used thymocytes. The chain combines TRBV7-9 with TRBJ2-5; TRBD1 might be the D (6 bases). The TCR comes from a boy under two years old with a congenital heart defect. In nucleotides, the CDR3 is TGTGCCAGCAGCTTATCGGGACACCCTGGTAGAGAGACCCAGTACTTC. As protein: CASSLSGHPGRETQYF.